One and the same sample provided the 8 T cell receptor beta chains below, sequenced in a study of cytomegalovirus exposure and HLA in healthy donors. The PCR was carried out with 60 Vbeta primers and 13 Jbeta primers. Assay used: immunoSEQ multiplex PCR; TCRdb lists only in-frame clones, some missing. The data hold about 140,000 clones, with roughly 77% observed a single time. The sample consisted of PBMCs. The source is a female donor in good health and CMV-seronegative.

The DNA for the CDR3 is TGTGCCAGCAGCTTGGTACAGAGCTATGGCTACACCTTC. It encodes CASSLVQSYGYTF. The chain is built from TRBV5-6 and TRBJ1-2; D is unclear. From germline, CDR1 is SGHDT and CDR2 YYEEEE. The CDR3 runs to 13 residues. The germline V and J ends were trimmed by 0 bases and 4 bases, with 7 bases remaining between them. Full variable domain (outside the CDR3, taken from reference TRBV5-6 and TRBJ1-2): DAGVTQSPTHLIKTRGQQVTLRCSPKSGHDTVSWYQQALGQGPQFIFQYYEEEERQRGNFPDRFSGHQFPNYSSELNVNALLLGDSALYLCASSLVQSYGYTFGSGTRLTVV.

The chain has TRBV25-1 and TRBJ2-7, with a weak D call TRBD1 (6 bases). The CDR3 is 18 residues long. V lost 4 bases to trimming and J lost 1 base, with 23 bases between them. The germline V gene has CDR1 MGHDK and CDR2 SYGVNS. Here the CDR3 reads CASSGPPAVGARSYEQYF. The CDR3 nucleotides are TGTGCCAGCAGTGGACCCCCCGCCGTGGGGGCCCGGTCCTACGAGCAGTACTTC.

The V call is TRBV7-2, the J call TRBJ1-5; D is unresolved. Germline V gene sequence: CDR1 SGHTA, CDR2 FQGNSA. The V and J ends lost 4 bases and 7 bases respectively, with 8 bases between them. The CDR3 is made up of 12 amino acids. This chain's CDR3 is CASSSDGQPQHF. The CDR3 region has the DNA TGTGCCAGCAGCTCCGACGGGCAGCCCCAGCATTTT. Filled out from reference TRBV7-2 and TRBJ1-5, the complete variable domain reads GAGVSQSPSNKVTEKGKDVELRCDPISGHTALYWYRQSLGQGLEFLIYFQGNSAPDKSGLPSDRFSAERTGGSVSTLTIQRTQQEDSAVYLCASSSDGQPQHFGDGTRLSIL.

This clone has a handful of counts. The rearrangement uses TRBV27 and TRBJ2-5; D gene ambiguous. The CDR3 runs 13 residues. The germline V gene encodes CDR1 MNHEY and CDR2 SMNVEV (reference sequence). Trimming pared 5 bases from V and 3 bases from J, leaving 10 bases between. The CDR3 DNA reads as TGTGCCAGCAGTCCCCGCCGGGAAGAGACCCAGTACTTC. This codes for CASSPRREETQYF.

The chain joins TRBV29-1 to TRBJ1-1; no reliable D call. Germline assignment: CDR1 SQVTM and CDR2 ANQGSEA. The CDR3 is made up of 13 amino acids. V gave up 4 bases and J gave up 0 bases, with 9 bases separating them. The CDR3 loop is CSVGGQLNTEAFF. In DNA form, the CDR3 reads TGCAGCGTTGGAGGTCAGTTGAACACTGAAGCTTTCTTT. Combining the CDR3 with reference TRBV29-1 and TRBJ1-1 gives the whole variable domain SAVISQKPSRDICQRGTSLTIQCQVDSQVTMMFWYRQQPGQSLTLIATANQGSEATYESGFVIDKFPISRPNLTFSTLTVSNMSPEDSSIYLCSVGGQLNTEAFFGQGTRLTVV.

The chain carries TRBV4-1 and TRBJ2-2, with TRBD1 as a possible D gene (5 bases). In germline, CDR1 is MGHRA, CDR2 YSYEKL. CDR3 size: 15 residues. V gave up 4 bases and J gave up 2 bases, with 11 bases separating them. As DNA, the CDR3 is TGCGCCAGCAGCCCAGGGTCGGGTAACACCGGGGAGCTGTTTTTT. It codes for CASSPGSGNTGELFF.

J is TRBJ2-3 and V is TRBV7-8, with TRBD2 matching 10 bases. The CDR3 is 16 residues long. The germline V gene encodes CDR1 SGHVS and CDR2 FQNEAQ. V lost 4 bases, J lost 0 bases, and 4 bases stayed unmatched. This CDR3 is CASSSSTSGSTDTQYF. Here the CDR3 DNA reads TGTGCCAGCAGCTCGTCGACTAGCGGGAGCACAGATACGCAGTATTTT.

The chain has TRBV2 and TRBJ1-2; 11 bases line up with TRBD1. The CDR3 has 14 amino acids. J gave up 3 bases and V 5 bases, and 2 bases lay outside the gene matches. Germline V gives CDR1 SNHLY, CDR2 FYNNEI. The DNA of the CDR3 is TGTGCCAGCAGTAGGACAGGGGGCTACTATGGCTACACCTTC. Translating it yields CASSRTGGYYGYTF.